The source of this T cell receptor (beta chain) is a study of multiple sclerosis patients with progressive multifocal leukoencephalopathy. Study results and limitations: The findings' link to JC virus versus immunocompromise remained uncertain. In most PML patients, TRB repertoires appeared less diverse by entropy.

The CDR3 runs 18 residues. The V gene's germline CDR1 is LNHNV and CDR2 YYDKDF (reference sequence). The V and J ends lost 5 bases and 0 bases respectively, with 20 bases between them. Specified time point: before natalizumab initiation. For this clone: The antigen is not known.

The protocol was immunoSEQ multiplex PCR, while the TCRdb copy is restricted to in-frame clones and leaves out a portion. The sample has around 28,000 clones; 88% are singletons. This sequence was found in a human donor with multiple sclerosis. The chain employs TRBV15 and TRBJ1-5, with no clear D. Sequenced sample: PBMCs. CDR3: CATSPRVSGPYSNQPQHF. In DNA form, the CDR3 reads TGTGCCACCAGCCCACGGGTGAGCGGGCCGTATAGCAATCAGCCCCAGCATTTT.